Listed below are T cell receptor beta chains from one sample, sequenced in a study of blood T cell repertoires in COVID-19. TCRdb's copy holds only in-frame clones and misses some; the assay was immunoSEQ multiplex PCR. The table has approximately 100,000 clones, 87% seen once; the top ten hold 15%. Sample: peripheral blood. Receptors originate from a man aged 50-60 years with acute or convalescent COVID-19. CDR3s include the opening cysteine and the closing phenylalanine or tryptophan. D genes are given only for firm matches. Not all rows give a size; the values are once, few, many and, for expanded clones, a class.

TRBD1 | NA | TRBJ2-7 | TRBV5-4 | TGTGCCAGCAGCAAGGACAGGGACCGCTACGAGCAGTACTTC | CASSKDRDRYEQYF
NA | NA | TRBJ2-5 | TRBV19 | TGTGCCAGTAGTCCCAGACAGCATCAAGAGACCCAGTACTTC | CASSPRQHQETQYF
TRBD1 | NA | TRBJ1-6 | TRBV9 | TGTGCCAGCAGCGTGACAGGGACAGATTCACCCCTCCACTTT | CASSVTGTDSPLHF
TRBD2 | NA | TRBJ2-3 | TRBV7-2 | TGTGCCAGCAGCTTAGCTAGCGGGAGGGGCACAGATACGCAGTATTTT | CASSLASGRGTDTQYF
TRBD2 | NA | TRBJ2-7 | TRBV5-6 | TGTGCCAGCAGCTCTGAGCGGGAGTGGACCTACGAGCAGTACTTC | CASSSEREWTYEQYF
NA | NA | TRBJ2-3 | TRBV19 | TGTGCCAGTAGTACCGGCACAGATACGCAGTATTTT | CASSTGTDTQYF
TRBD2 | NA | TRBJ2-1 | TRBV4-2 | TGTGCCAGCAGCCAAGGACTAGCGGGAATGAACAATGAGCAGTTCTTC | CASSQGLAGMNNEQFF
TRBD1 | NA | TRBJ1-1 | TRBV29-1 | TGCAGCGTTGCCAGGGGGAACGCTGAAGCTTTCTTT | CSVARGNAEAFF
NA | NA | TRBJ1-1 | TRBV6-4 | TGTGCCAGCAGTGACAGTGCAGGCCCGCGCTATTTGGACACTGAAGCTTTCTTT | CASSDSAGPRYLDTEAFF
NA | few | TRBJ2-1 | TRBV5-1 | TGCGCCAGCAGCCGTACAAGTATGAATGAGCAGTTCTTC | CASSRTSMNEQFF
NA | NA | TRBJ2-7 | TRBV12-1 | TGTGCCAGCAGCTTTGGGGGGCTCCCATCTAACGAGCAGTACTTC | CASSFGGLPSNEQYF
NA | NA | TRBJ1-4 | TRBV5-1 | TGCGCCAGCAGCCGGGGTCTGCAGGAGAAACTGTTTTTT | CASSRGLQEKLFF
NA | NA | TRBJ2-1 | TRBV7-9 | TGTGCCAGCAGTAGGGGCAGTACCTACAATGAGCAGTTCTTC | CASSRGSTYNEQFF
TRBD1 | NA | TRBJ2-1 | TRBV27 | TGTGCCAGCATAGGCCCGGGACAGATCTACAATGAGCAGTTCTTC | CASIGPGQIYNEQFF